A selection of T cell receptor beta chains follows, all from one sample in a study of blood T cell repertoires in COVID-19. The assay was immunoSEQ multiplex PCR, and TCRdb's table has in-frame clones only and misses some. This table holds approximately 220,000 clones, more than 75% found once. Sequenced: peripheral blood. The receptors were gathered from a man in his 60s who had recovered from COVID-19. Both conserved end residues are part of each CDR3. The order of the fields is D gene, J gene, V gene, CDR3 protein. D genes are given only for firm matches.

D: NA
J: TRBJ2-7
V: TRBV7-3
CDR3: CASSLSGIPAGYEQYF

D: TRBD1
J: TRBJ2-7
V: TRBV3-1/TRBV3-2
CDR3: CASKHRGSDEQYF

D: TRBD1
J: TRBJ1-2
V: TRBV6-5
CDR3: CASRQGDYGYTF

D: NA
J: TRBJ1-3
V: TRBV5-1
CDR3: CASSLTGLSGNTIYF

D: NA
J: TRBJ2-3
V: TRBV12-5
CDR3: CASLGSGVGTQYF

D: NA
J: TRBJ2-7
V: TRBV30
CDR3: CAWSTGTFTYEQYF

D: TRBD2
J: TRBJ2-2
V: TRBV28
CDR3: CASRGGLTNTGELFF

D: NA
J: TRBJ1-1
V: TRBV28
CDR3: CASGIDTEAFF

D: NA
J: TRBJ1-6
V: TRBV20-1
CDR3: CSASSGYNSPLHF

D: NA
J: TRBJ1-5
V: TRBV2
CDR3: CASSEMRGTVQPQHF

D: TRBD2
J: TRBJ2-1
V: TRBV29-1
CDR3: CSVRIGGGAVEQFF

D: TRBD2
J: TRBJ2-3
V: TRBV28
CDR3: CASSPPTSGADTQYF

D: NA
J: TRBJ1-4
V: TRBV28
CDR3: CASSFQRTANEKLFF

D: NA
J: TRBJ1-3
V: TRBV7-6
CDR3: CASSLALTRSGNTIYF

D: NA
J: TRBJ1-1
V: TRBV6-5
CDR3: CASRGGGAEAFF

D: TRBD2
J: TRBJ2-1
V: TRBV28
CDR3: CASLSGTSNLGFF

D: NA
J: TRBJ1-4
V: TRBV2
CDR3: CASSERGREKLFF

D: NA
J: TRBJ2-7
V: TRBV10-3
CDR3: CAISEVGGEQYF

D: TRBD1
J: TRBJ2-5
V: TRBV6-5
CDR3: CASSPTGGKGTQYF

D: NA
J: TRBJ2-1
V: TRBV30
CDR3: CAWSVMGEALGNEQFF

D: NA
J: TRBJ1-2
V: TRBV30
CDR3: CAWREGLSGYGYTF

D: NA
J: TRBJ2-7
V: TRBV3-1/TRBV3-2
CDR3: CASSQGSGYANYEQYF

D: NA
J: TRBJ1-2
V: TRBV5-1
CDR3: CASSLESGNYGYTF

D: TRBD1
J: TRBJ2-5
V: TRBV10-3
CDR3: CAISDEGQGFWTQYF

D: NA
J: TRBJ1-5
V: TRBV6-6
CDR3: CASSYNGDQPQHF

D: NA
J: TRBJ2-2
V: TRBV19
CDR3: CASSTPSVIKNTGELFF

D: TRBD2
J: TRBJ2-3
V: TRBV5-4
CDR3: CASSTGLAGASTDTQYF

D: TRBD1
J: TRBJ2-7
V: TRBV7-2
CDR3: CASSNNRGPYEQYF

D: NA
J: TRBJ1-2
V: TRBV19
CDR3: CASSMLTGRNYGYTF

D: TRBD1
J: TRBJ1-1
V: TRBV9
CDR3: CASSVGQGREAFF

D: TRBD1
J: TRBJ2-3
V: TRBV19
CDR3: CASSLDRGTDTQYF

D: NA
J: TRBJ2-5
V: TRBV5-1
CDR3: CASRPGRETQYF

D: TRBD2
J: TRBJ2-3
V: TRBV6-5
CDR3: CASFGGLAGANTQYF

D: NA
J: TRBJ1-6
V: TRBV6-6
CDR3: CASSLTIGGGSSYNSPLHF

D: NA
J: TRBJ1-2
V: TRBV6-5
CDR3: CASTFGPRGGYTF

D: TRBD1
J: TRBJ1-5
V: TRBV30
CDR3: CAWSADRESGQPQHF

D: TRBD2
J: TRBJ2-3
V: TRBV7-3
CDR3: CASSLNSAGVPDTQYF

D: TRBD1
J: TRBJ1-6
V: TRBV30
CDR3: CAWRNQGTGDKAPLHF

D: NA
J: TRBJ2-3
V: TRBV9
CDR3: CASSVPLRGAGDTQYF

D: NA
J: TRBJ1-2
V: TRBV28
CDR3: CASSLGGTYGYTF

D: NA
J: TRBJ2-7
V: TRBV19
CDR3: CAIARARVNYEQYF

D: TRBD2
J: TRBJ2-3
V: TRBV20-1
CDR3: CSASPPPGGRDTDTQYF

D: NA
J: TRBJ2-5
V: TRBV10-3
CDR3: CAISEMDSKQTQYF

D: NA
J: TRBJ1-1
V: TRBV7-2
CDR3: CASSLERVRREAFF

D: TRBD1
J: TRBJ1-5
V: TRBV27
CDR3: CASSHRGSNQPQHF

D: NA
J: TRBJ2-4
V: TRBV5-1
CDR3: CASSATDRTKNIQYF

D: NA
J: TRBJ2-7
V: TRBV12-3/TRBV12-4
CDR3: CASRSAGLPEQYF

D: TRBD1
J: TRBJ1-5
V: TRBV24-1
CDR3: CATREGQGRSNQPQHF

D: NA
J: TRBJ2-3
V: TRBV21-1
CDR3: CASSNPTGTPTDTQYF

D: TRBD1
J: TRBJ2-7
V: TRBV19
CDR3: CASSIAGTGVYEQYF

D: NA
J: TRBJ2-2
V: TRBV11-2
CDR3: CASSSDGDTGELFF

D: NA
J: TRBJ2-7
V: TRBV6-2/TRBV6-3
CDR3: CASSYRVAEQYF

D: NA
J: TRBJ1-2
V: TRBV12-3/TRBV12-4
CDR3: CASAPGTGYGYTF

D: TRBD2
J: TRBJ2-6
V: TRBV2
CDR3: CARRGGTGANVLTF

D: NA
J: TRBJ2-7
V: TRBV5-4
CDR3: CASSPPRAGDPYEQYF